The rows below give T cell receptor beta chains drawn from one sample of a study of memory CD4+ T cells and cytomegalovirus serostatus. The assay was immunoSEQ multiplex PCR, and TCRdb's table has in-frame clones only and misses some. Here the sample spans just under 95,000 clones, 80% being singletons. The sample was memory CD4+ T cells from blood. These receptors were obtained from an adult in good health and CMV-seropositive. Each CDR3 is given with its conserved first and last residue. The D gene is left open where the match is weak. Expanded clones are given a class, and other clones once, few, many or no size at all.

J: TRBJ2-3
D: -
V: TRBV7-3
size: -
CDR3: CASSLVGGSTDTQYF
DNA: TGTGCCAGCAGCTTAGTGGGAGGTTCCACAGATACGCAGTATTTT

J: TRBJ1-5
D: -
V: TRBV27
size: -
CDR3: CASSLNEDSNQPQHF
DNA: TGTGCCAGCAGTTTAAATGAAGATAGCAATCAGCCCCAGCATTTT

J: TRBJ2-5
D: TRBD2
V: TRBV11-3
size: -
CDR3: CASSPGGERETQYF
DNA: TGTGCCAGCAGCCCCGGGGGGGAACGCGAGACCCAGTACTTC

J: TRBJ2-5
D: -
V: TRBV2
size: -
CDR3: CASSEAPGRGEETQYF
DNA: TGTGCCAGCAGTGAGGCCCCAGGGCGCGGTGAAGAGACCCAGTACTTC

J: TRBJ2-7
D: TRBD2
V: TRBV6-1
size: -
CDR3: CASSEGEARGEQYF
DNA: TGTGCCAGCAGTGAAGGGGAGGCGCGGGGGGAGCAGTACTTC

J: TRBJ1-5
D: -
V: TRBV28
size: -
CDR3: CASATGNGYVPQHF
DNA: TGTGCCAGCGCCACAGGGAACGGATATGTACCCCAGCATTTT

J: TRBJ2-3
D: TRBD2
V: TRBV4-1
size: few
CDR3: CASSYDLAGGTDTQYF
DNA: TGCGCCAGCAGCTATGATCTAGCGGGAGGTACAGATACGCAGTATTTT

J: TRBJ2-6
D: TRBD1
V: TRBV7-9
size: -
CDR3: CASSSGQGESGANVLTF
DNA: TGTGCCAGCAGCTCGGGACAGGGGGAGTCTGGGGCCAACGTCCTGACTTTC

J: TRBJ2-7
D: TRBD1
V: TRBV7-6
size: -
CDR3: CASSLRQGVVYEQYF
DNA: TGTGCCAGCAGCTTAAGACAGGGGGTAGTCTACGAGCAGTACTTC

J: TRBJ1-5
D: TRBD1
V: TRBV7-8
size: -
CDR3: CASSLRQGQWGDNQPQHF
DNA: TGTGCCAGCAGCCTCCGACAGGGGCAGTGGGGCGACAATCAGCCCCAGCATTTT

J: TRBJ2-6
D: -
V: TRBV5-1
size: -
CDR3: CASSRIHREGVSGANVLTF
DNA: TGCGCCAGCAGCAGAATTCACAGGGAAGGGGTGTCTGGGGCCAACGTCCTGACTTTC

J: TRBJ2-5
D: -
V: TRBV5-4
size: few
CDR3: CASSPPTGRGETQYF
DNA: TGTGCCAGCAGCCCCCCCACGGGGCGAGGAGAGACCCAGTACTTC

J: TRBJ2-3
D: TRBD2
V: TRBV4-1
size: -
CDR3: CASSARLAGESTDTQYF
DNA: TGCGCCAGCAGCGCCCGTCTAGCGGGAGAGAGCACAGATACGCAGTATTTT

J: TRBJ1-1
D: -
V: TRBV10-3
size: -
CDR3: CAISESTAGGTEAFF
DNA: TGTGCCATCAGTGAGTCCACGGCAGGTGGCACTGAAGCTTTCTTT

J: TRBJ1-2
D: -
V: TRBV14
size: -
CDR3: CASSQMDTYGYTF
DNA: TGTGCCAGCAGCCAAATGGACACCTATGGCTACACCTTC

J: TRBJ2-7
D: -
V: TRBV7-3
size: -
CDR3: CASSLSIGPTYEQYF
DNA: TGTGCCAGCAGCTTATCCATAGGCCCTACCTACGAGCAGTACTTC

J: TRBJ1-1
D: -
V: TRBV2
size: medium-sized
CDR3: CASSYVMEAFF
DNA: TGTGCCAGCAGTTACGTGATGGAAGCTTTCTTT

J: TRBJ1-3
D: -
V: TRBV7-9
size: -
CDR3: CASSPDRFSGNTIYF
DNA: TGTGCCAGCAGCCCAGACAGATTCTCTGGAAACACCATATATTTT

J: TRBJ2-4
D: TRBD1
V: TRBV15
size: -
CDR3: CATSRGTGGEVLKNIQYF
DNA: TGTGCCACCAGCAGAGGAACAGGGGGCGAGGTCCTAAAAAACATTCAGTACTTC

J: TRBJ1-4
D: -
V: TRBV15
size: -
CDR3: CATSRVGAGANEKLFF
DNA: TGTGCCACCAGCAGAGTAGGGGCGGGGGCAAATGAAAAACTGTTTTTT

J: TRBJ2-3
D: -
V: TRBV2
size: -
CDR3: CAGRSGRYDTQYF
DNA: TGTGCCGGGCGATCCGGGCGGTACGATACGCAGTATTTT

J: TRBJ2-1
D: -
V: TRBV5-4
size: once
CDR3: CASSLGGWAGNNEQFF
DNA: TGTGCCAGCAGCTTGGGTGGTTGGGCGGGAAACAATGAGCAGTTCTTC

J: TRBJ2-3
D: TRBD2
V: TRBV11-1
size: -
CDR3: CASSWLPGGTDTQYF
DNA: TGTGCCAGCAGCTGGTTACCGGGAGGGACAGATACGCAGTATTTT

J: TRBJ2-1
D: -
V: TRBV18
size: once
CDR3: CASSPFGDNEQFF
DNA: TGTGCCAGCTCACCCTTCGGTGACAATGAGCAGTTCTTC

J: TRBJ1-1
D: -
V: TRBV4-3
size: -
CDR3: CASSWGERMNTEAFF
DNA: TGCGCCAGCAGCTGGGGGGAGAGAATGAACACTGAAGCTTTCTTT

J: TRBJ1-2
D: TRBD1
V: TRBV4-3
size: -
CDR3: CASSPVVGTGDNSGYTF
DNA: TGCGCCAGCAGCCCGGTGGTCGGGACAGGGGATAACAGTGGCTACACCTTC

J: TRBJ1-6
D: TRBD1
V: TRBV9
size: -
CDR3: CASSAGTEGSPLHF
DNA: TGTGCCAGCAGCGCCGGGACAGAGGGATCACCCCTCCACTTT

J: TRBJ1-2
D: TRBD1
V: TRBV28
size: -
CDR3: CASSRQGAYGYTF
DNA: TGTGCCAGCAGTCGACAGGGGGCGTATGGCTACACCTTC

J: TRBJ1-3
D: TRBD1
V: TRBV30
size: -
CDR3: CAWDRARTEYSGNTIYF
DNA: TGTGCCTGGGACAGGGCTCGGACGGAGTACTCTGGAAACACCATATATTTT

J: TRBJ2-1
D: -
V: TRBV11-2
size: -
CDR3: CASSLESGVSSYNEQFF
DNA: TGTGCCAGCAGCTTAGAGAGTGGGGTCAGCTCCTACAATGAGCAGTTCTTC